This paragraph covers one T cell receptor beta chain sequence. What it binds is unknown. The data were obtained in a study of cytomegalovirus exposure and HLA in healthy donors. Study details: Findings of an earlier analysis included roughly 110 million unique TCR beta sequences from 170 million or so T cells.

The CDR3 extends over 13 amino acids. CDR1 is KGHSH, CDR2 LQKENI, per germline. Trimming stripped 2 bases from V and 7 bases from J, with 11 bases between. Study results and caveats: Rare TCR sequences dominated, though some public TCRs recurred in many donors.

With 60 Vbeta and 13 Jbeta primers, the PCR was carried out. The assay was immunoSEQ multiplex PCR, and TCRdb's table has in-frame clones only and misses some. Of around 37,000 clones listed, 70% to 85% are singletons. Sequencing input: PBMCs. The TCR originated in a woman between 18 and 29 years old in good health and CMV-seropositive. The chain is built from TRBV18 and TRBJ1-2; D is unclear. In nucleotides, the CDR3 is TGTGCCAGCTCACCAAATACCAGAGGTGGCTACACCTTC. Translation gives CASSPNTRGGYTF. Full variable domain (rest looked up from reference TRBV18 and TRBJ1-2): NAGVMQNPRHLVRRRGQEARLRCSPMKGHSHVYWYRQLPEEGLKFMVYLQKENIIDESGMPKERFSAEFPKEGPSILRIQQVVRGDSAAYFCASSPNTRGGYTFGSGTRLTVV.